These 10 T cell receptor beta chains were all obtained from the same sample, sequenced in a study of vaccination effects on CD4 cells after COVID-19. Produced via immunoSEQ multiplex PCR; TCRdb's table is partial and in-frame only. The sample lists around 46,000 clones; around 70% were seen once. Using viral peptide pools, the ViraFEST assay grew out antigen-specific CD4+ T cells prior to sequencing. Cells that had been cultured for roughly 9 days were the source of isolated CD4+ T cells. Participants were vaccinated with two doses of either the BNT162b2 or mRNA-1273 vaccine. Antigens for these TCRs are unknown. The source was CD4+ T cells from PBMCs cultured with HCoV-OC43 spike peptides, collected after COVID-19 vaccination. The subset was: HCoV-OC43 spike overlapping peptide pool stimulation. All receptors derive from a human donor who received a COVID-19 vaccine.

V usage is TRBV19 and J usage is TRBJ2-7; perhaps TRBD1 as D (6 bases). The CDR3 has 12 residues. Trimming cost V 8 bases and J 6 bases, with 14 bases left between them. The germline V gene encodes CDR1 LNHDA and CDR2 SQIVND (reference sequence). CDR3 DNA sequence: TGTGCCAGTGGGGACACTGACTCCGAGCAGTACTTC. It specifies CASGDTDSEQYF.

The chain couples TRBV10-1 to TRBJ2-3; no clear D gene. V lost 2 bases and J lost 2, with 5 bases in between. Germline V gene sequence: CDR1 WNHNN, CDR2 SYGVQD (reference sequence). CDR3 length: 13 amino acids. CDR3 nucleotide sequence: TGCGCCAGCAGTGAGCAATACACAGATACGCAGTATTTT. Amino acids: CASSEQYTDTQYF.

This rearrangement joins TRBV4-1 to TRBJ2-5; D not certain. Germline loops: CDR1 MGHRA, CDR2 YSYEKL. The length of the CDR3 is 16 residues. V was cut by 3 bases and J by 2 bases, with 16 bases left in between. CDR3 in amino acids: CASSHLPLGSQETQYF. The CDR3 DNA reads TGCGCCAGCAGCCACCTCCCATTAGGATCGCAAGAGACCCAGTACTTC.

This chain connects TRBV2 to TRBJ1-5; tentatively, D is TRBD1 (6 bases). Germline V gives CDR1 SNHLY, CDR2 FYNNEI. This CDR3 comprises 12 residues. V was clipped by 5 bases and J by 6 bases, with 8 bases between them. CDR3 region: CASSLQGQPQHF. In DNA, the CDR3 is TGTGCCAGCAGTCTACAGGGTCAGCCCCAGCATTTT. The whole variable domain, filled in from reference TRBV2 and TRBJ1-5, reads EPEVTQTPSHQVTQMGQEVILRCVPISNHLYFYWYRQILGQKVEFLVSFYNNEISEKSEIFDDQFSVERPDGSNFTLKIRSTKLEDSAMYFCASSLQGQPQHFGDGTRLSIL.

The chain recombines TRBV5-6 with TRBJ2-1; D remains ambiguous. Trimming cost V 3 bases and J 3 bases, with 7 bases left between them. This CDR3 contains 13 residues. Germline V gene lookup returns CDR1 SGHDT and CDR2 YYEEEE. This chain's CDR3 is CASSSTSYNEQFF. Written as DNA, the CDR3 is TGTGCCAGCAGCTCGACCAGCTACAATGAGCAGTTCTTC.

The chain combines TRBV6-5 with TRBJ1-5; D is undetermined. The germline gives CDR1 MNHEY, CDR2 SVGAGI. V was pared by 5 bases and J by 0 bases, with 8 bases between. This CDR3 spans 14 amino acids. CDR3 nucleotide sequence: TGTGCCAGCAGTACCAGAGATAGCAATCAGCCCCAGCATTTT. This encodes CASSTRDSNQPQHF.

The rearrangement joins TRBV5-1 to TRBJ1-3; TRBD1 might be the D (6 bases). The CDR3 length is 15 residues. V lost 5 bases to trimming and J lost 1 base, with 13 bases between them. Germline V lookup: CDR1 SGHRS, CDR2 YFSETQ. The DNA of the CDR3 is TGCGCCAGCAGAGCCGGGACAACTTCTGGAAACACCATATATTTT. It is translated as CASRAGTTSGNTIYF.

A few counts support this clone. The CDR3, as DNA: TGTGCCAGCAGTTACCAAGGGGACGCGCAGCCCCAGCATTTT. Translating gives CASSYQGDAQPQHF. The chain employs TRBV6-6 and TRBJ1-5, with D possibly TRBD1 on 5 matching bases. V shed 2 bases and J shed 7 bases, with 12 bases lying between them. Germline loops: CDR1 MNHNY, CDR2 SVGAGI (reference sequence). This CDR3 has 14 residues.

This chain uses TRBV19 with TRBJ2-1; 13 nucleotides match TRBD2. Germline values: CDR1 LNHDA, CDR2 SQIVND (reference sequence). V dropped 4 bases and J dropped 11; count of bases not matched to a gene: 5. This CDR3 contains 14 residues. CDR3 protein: CASSTGLAGEQQFF. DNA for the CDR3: TGTGCCAGTAGTACTGGACTAGCGGGAGAACAGCAGTTCTTC.

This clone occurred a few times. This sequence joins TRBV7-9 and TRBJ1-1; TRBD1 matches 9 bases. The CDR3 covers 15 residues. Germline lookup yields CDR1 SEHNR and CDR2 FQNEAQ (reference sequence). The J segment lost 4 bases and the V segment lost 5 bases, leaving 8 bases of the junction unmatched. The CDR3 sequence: CASSATGGMSTEAFF. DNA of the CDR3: TGTGCCAGCAGCGCGACAGGGGGAATGAGCACTGAAGCTTTCTTT.